These T cell receptor beta chains were read from a single sample in a study of T cell repertoires in cytomegalovirus infection. TCRdb fed the reads into MiXCR, producing one record per CDR3 protein. Here the sample spans 140,000 to 150,000 distinct CDR3 sequences, more than 25% being singletons. These TCRs are of unknown antigen specificity. Sequenced material: CD8+ T cells from cultured PBMCs, taken from culture after CMV antigen stimulation. The source of these receptors is a human donor in good health (CMV status not recorded). Some clones in this sample may be carry-over from other donors' samples. CDR3s include the opening cysteine and the closing phenylalanine or tryptophan. A D gene is named only where the DNA matches it firmly. Only some rows state a clone size, as once, few, many or a class for expanded clones.

j_call: TRBJ1-1; clone_size: NA; d_call: NA; v_call: TRBV28; cdr3_nt: TGTGCCAGCACCGACCCGGCCGGCAGGTCTCATGATCCTTTCTTT; cdr3_aa: CASTDPAGRSHDPFF
j_call: TRBJ2-1; clone_size: few; d_call: TRBD2; v_call: TRBV11-2; cdr3_nt: TGTGCCAGCACCTTCGGGGGGGCCCTCGGGAATGAGCAGTTCTTC; cdr3_aa: CASTFGGALGNEQFF
j_call: TRBJ2-1; clone_size: few; d_call: NA; v_call: TRBV12-3/TRBV12-4; cdr3_nt: TGTGCCAGCAGGTCCTCCTGGGGGGCGCACAATGAGCAGTTCTTC; cdr3_aa: CASRSSWGAHNEQFF
j_call: TRBJ1-6; clone_size: once; d_call: NA; v_call: TRBV27; cdr3_nt: TGTGCCAGCAGTAACAGTGTGCCCGCACCCCTCCACTTT; cdr3_aa: CASSNSVPAPLHF
j_call: TRBJ1-1; clone_size: few; d_call: NA; v_call: TRBV29-1; cdr3_nt: TGCAGCGTTGAGGGCAAGGGCGGAAGGGAGTACACTGAAGCTTTCTTT; cdr3_aa: CSVEGKGGREYTEAFF
j_call: TRBJ2-1; clone_size: few; d_call: TRBD1; v_call: TRBV6-5; cdr3_nt: TGTGCCAGCAGTTCCTCCGGGACAGGGTACAATGAGCAGTTCTTC; cdr3_aa: CASSSSGTGYNEQFF
j_call: TRBJ1-2; clone_size: NA; d_call: NA; v_call: TRBV19; cdr3_nt: TGTGCCAGTTTCTACTATGGCTACACCTTC; cdr3_aa: CASFYYGYTF
j_call: TRBJ2-7; clone_size: few; d_call: NA; v_call: TRBV7-6; cdr3_nt: TGTGCCAGCAGCTTAGGGGAGACCTACGAGCAGTACTTC; cdr3_aa: CASSLGETYEQYF
j_call: TRBJ2-3; clone_size: few; d_call: TRBD1; v_call: TRBV7-9; cdr3_nt: TGTGCCAGCAGCCCTGTTCGGGACAGAGACACAGATACGCAGTATTTT; cdr3_aa: CASSPVRDRDTDTQYF
j_call: TRBJ2-7; clone_size: few; d_call: NA; v_call: TRBV28; cdr3_nt: TGTGCCAGCAGCTCGGGACATGACGCACGTGACGAGCAGTACTTC; cdr3_aa: CASSSGHDARDEQYF
j_call: TRBJ1-1; clone_size: few; d_call: NA; v_call: TRBV6-2/TRBV6-3; cdr3_nt: TGTGCCAGCAGTTACCTCGGGTCAGCGGAACCCATGAACACTGAAGCTTTCTTT; cdr3_aa: CASSYLGSAEPMNTEAFF
j_call: TRBJ1-5; clone_size: few; d_call: NA; v_call: TRBV20-1; cdr3_nt: TGCAGTGCTACAGGGAACAATCAGCCCCAGCATTTT; cdr3_aa: CSATGNNQPQHF
j_call: TRBJ2-7; clone_size: few; d_call: TRBD1; v_call: TRBV11-2; cdr3_nt: TGTGCCAGCAGCCCTACCCTGACAGGGAGAACCTACGAGCAGTACTTC; cdr3_aa: CASSPTLTGRTYEQYF
j_call: TRBJ2-3; clone_size: once; d_call: NA; v_call: TRBV7-9; cdr3_nt: TGTGCCAGCAGCCCCGTGCAGGGCACGCAGTATTTT; cdr3_aa: CASSPVQGTQYF
j_call: TRBJ1-1; clone_size: NA; d_call: NA; v_call: TRBV5-1; cdr3_nt: TGCGCCAGCAGCTTAGGGGGTTGGAACACTGAAGCTTTCTTT; cdr3_aa: CASSLGGWNTEAFF
j_call: TRBJ1-2; clone_size: NA; d_call: TRBD1; v_call: TRBV12-3/TRBV12-4; cdr3_nt: TGTGCCAGCAGCGGACAGGGGGCACCTCATGGCTACACCTTC; cdr3_aa: CASSGQGAPHGYTF
j_call: TRBJ2-7; clone_size: many; d_call: NA; v_call: TRBV12-3/TRBV12-4; cdr3_nt: TGTGCCAGCACCATAGGAGACTACGAGCAGTACTTC; cdr3_aa: CASTIGDYEQYF
j_call: TRBJ1-3; clone_size: few; d_call: NA; v_call: TRBV5-4; cdr3_nt: TGTGCCAGCAGCTGGGACAACTCTGGAAACACCATATATTTT; cdr3_aa: CASSWDNSGNTIYF
j_call: TRBJ1-1; clone_size: NA; d_call: TRBD1; v_call: TRBV7-6; cdr3_nt: TGTGCCAGCAGCTCAGGGGGCGGTTTGACTGAAGCTTTCTTT; cdr3_aa: CASSSGGGLTEAFF
j_call: TRBJ1-5; clone_size: few; d_call: TRBD1; v_call: TRBV7-7; cdr3_nt: TGTGCCAGCAGCGCTCCGGACAGGGAGGTACAGCCCCAGCATTTT; cdr3_aa: CASSAPDREVQPQHF
j_call: TRBJ2-2; clone_size: NA; d_call: NA; v_call: TRBV2; cdr3_nt: TGTGCCAGCAGCCCCGGGACAACTGGGGAGCTGTTTTTT; cdr3_aa: CASSPGTTGELFF
j_call: TRBJ1-3; clone_size: few; d_call: NA; v_call: TRBV5-5; cdr3_nt: TGTGCCAGCAGCTTGGAATGGGGGGGCACTGGAAACACCATATATTTT; cdr3_aa: CASSLEWGGTGNTIYF
j_call: TRBJ2-2; clone_size: few; d_call: NA; v_call: TRBV11-2; cdr3_nt: TGTGCCAGCATGCCTGGCAGGGTTAATCCCACCGGGGAGCTGTTTTTT; cdr3_aa: CASMPGRVNPTGELFF
j_call: TRBJ1-6; clone_size: NA; d_call: NA; v_call: TRBV20-1; cdr3_nt: TGCAGTGCTAGTGGGTCGGGGGGTTCACCCCTCCACTTT; cdr3_aa: CSASGSGGSPLHF
j_call: TRBJ1-1; clone_size: NA; d_call: NA; v_call: TRBV7-8; cdr3_nt: TGTGCCAGCAGCTTAGGACGGCAGGGGATGGATGCTTTCTTT; cdr3_aa: CASSLGRQGMDAFF
j_call: TRBJ1-4; clone_size: NA; d_call: NA; v_call: TRBV29-1; cdr3_nt: TGCAGCGTTGTTACATCGACAGCAACTAATGAAAAACTGTTTTTT; cdr3_aa: CSVVTSTATNEKLFF
j_call: TRBJ1-1; clone_size: few; d_call: TRBD1; v_call: TRBV5-1; cdr3_nt: TGCGCCAGCAGCACTTGGACAGGGGAGGGGATGAACACTGAAGCTTTCTTT; cdr3_aa: CASSTWTGEGMNTEAFF
j_call: TRBJ2-1; clone_size: many; d_call: NA; v_call: TRBV4-1; cdr3_nt: TGCGCCAGCAGCCAAGAGGTAGGGTACAATGAGCAGTTCTTC; cdr3_aa: CASSQEVGYNEQFF
j_call: TRBJ2-5; clone_size: many; d_call: TRBD2; v_call: TRBV27; cdr3_nt: TGTGCCAGCAGTGCAACTAGCGGGGGGCGAGTGTACCAAGAGACCCAGTACTTC; cdr3_aa: CASSATSGGRVYQETQYF
j_call: TRBJ1-1; clone_size: NA; d_call: NA; v_call: TRBV29-1; cdr3_nt: TGCAGCGTAACGGAGGGGTTCTTCATGAACACTGAAGCTTTCTTT; cdr3_aa: CSVTEGFFMNTEAFF
j_call: TRBJ2-1; clone_size: few; d_call: TRBD2; v_call: TRBV5-6; cdr3_nt: TGTGCCAGCAGCCCAACCGGGACTAGCGGGATTTACTCCTACAATGAGCAGTTCTTC; cdr3_aa: CASSPTGTSGIYSYNEQFF
j_call: TRBJ2-7; clone_size: NA; d_call: NA; v_call: TRBV10-3; cdr3_nt: TGTGCCATCAGTGAGTCGTTAAACTACTACGAGCAGTACTTC; cdr3_aa: CAISESLNYYEQYF
j_call: TRBJ2-3; clone_size: many; d_call: TRBD2; v_call: TRBV20-1; cdr3_nt: TGCAGTGCTAGGGCGACTAGCGGATACACAGATACGCAGTATTTT; cdr3_aa: CSARATSGYTDTQYF
j_call: TRBJ2-7; clone_size: NA; d_call: TRBD1; v_call: TRBV13; cdr3_nt: TGTGCCAGCAGCTTAGCGGGACAGGGGGCGTCCTACGAGCAGTACTTC; cdr3_aa: CASSLAGQGASYEQYF
j_call: TRBJ1-5; clone_size: NA; d_call: NA; v_call: TRBV6-5; cdr3_nt: TGTGCCAGCAGTTACTCTGGGAGCAATCAGCCCCAGCATTTT; cdr3_aa: CASSYSGSNQPQHF
j_call: TRBJ2-3; clone_size: NA; d_call: NA; v_call: TRBV11-2; cdr3_nt: TGTGCCAGTGGAGCAAGCCTCACAGATACGCAGTATTTT; cdr3_aa: CASGASLTDTQYF
j_call: TRBJ1-1; clone_size: few; d_call: TRBD1; v_call: TRBV9; cdr3_nt: TGTGCCAGCAGCCTCGGGACAGGGCCGAACACTGAAGCTTTCTTT; cdr3_aa: CASSLGTGPNTEAFF
j_call: TRBJ1-6; clone_size: NA; d_call: NA; v_call: TRBV2; cdr3_nt: TGTGCCAGCAGTGTCAGTTCACCCCTCCACTTT; cdr3_aa: CASSVSSPLHF
j_call: TRBJ1-3; clone_size: NA; d_call: NA; v_call: TRBV29-1; cdr3_nt: TGCAGCGTTGAAGAGGTGGGCTCTGGAAACACCATATATTTT; cdr3_aa: CSVEEVGSGNTIYF
j_call: TRBJ2-5; clone_size: few; d_call: NA; v_call: TRBV14; cdr3_nt: TGTGCCAGCAGCCAAGATTTTAAAGACAGCAGTGACCAAGAGACCCAGTACTTC; cdr3_aa: CASSQDFKDSSDQETQYF
j_call: TRBJ2-1; clone_size: NA; d_call: NA; v_call: TRBV25-1; cdr3_nt: TGTGCCACCGCTCTGGGTAGCAACTACAATGAGCAGTTCTTC; cdr3_aa: CATALGSNYNEQFF
j_call: TRBJ1-5; clone_size: few; d_call: NA; v_call: TRBV27; cdr3_nt: TGTGCCAGCAGTCCTCTTAGTGGTCAGCCCCAGCATTTT; cdr3_aa: CASSPLSGQPQHF
j_call: TRBJ1-2; clone_size: few; d_call: TRBD1; v_call: TRBV7-6; cdr3_nt: TGTGCCAGCAGCGAAGGGACAGGGGACGATCTGGCCTTC; cdr3_aa: CASSEGTGDDLAF
j_call: TRBJ2-7; clone_size: NA; d_call: NA; v_call: TRBV28; cdr3_nt: TGTGCCAGCAGTTTCCTCGGGACGGGTGCTAACGAGCAGTACTTC; cdr3_aa: CASSFLGTGANEQYF
j_call: TRBJ2-1; clone_size: few; d_call: NA; v_call: TRBV19; cdr3_nt: TGTGCCAGTAGTATAGATCCAGGGGATAACTCCTACAATGAGCAGTTCTTC; cdr3_aa: CASSIDPGDNSYNEQFF
j_call: TRBJ2-1; clone_size: many; d_call: NA; v_call: TRBV2; cdr3_nt: TGTGCCAGCAGTGGTGGGGGGAGCTCCTACAATGAGCAGTTCTTC; cdr3_aa: CASSGGGSSYNEQFF
j_call: TRBJ1-2; clone_size: NA; d_call: TRBD1; v_call: TRBV19; cdr3_nt: TGTGCCAGTAGTACCCTCAGCAGGGGGAGCGACTATGGCTACACCTTC; cdr3_aa: CASSTLSRGSDYGYTF
j_call: TRBJ2-3; clone_size: NA; d_call: NA; v_call: TRBV6-5; cdr3_nt: TGTGCCAGCAAGGCCTTGCTAGCGACAGATACGCAGTATTTT; cdr3_aa: CASKALLATDTQYF
j_call: TRBJ2-1; clone_size: few; d_call: TRBD2; v_call: TRBV27; cdr3_nt: TGTGCCAGCAGTTTAAGCGGGGGGACCTACAATGAGCAGTTCTTC; cdr3_aa: CASSLSGGTYNEQFF
j_call: TRBJ1-5; clone_size: many; d_call: NA; v_call: TRBV5-6; cdr3_nt: TGTGCCAGCAGCCCCTCAGGTATTCCCTCCAGTCAGCCCCAGCATTTT; cdr3_aa: CASSPSGIPSSQPQHF
j_call: TRBJ2-3; clone_size: NA; d_call: TRBD1; v_call: TRBV11-2; cdr3_nt: TGTGCCAGCAGCTACAGGGGGCGAGTCACAGATACGCAGTATTTT; cdr3_aa: CASSYRGRVTDTQYF
j_call: TRBJ1-5; clone_size: NA; d_call: NA; v_call: TRBV19; cdr3_nt: TGTGCCAGCGTCCATATGGGACTAATTAGCAATCAGCCCCAGCATTTT; cdr3_aa: CASVHMGLISNQPQHF
j_call: TRBJ1-2; clone_size: many; d_call: NA; v_call: TRBV7-9; cdr3_nt: TGTGCCAGCAGCCAAGACACCCAATATTATGGCTACACCTTC; cdr3_aa: CASSQDTQYYGYTF
j_call: TRBJ2-5; clone_size: NA; d_call: NA; v_call: TRBV11-2; cdr3_nt: TGTGCCAGCAGCTTAGATGTTTTACGATACCAAGAGACCCAGTACTTC; cdr3_aa: CASSLDVLRYQETQYF
j_call: TRBJ2-3; clone_size: many; d_call: NA; v_call: TRBV7-2; cdr3_nt: TGTGCCAGCAGCTCCCCGAATACGCAGTATTTT; cdr3_aa: CASSSPNTQYF
j_call: TRBJ1-1; clone_size: NA; d_call: NA; v_call: TRBV27; cdr3_nt: TGTGCCAGCAGTTTAGGGCGGGGGCTTGAAGCTTTCTTT; cdr3_aa: CASSLGRGLEAFF
j_call: TRBJ1-2; clone_size: few; d_call: NA; v_call: TRBV7-9; cdr3_nt: TGTGCCAGCAGCTTAGGATCTCGCCCTGAGGGCTACACCTTC; cdr3_aa: CASSLGSRPEGYTF
j_call: TRBJ1-2; clone_size: NA; d_call: TRBD1; v_call: TRBV29-1; cdr3_nt: TGCAGCGTTTGGACAGGGCTTCTCTATGGCTACACCTTC; cdr3_aa: CSVWTGLLYGYTF